The TCR beta chain described here comes from a study of T cell repertoires in cytomegalovirus infection. TCRdb processed the reads anew with MiXCR; each CDR3 protein has one entry. The sample includes 300,000 or so distinct CDR3 sequences, under 30% seen only once; the top ten take over 11%. This clonotype was picked up many times. The TCR comes from a human donor in good health (CMV status not recorded). Some clones in this sample may be carry-over from other donors' samples. Source material: PBMCs.

CDR3 sequence: CATSETGPGANVLTF. CDR3 nucleotide sequence: TGTGCCACCAGTGAGACAGGGCCCGGGGCCAACGTCCTGACTTTC. This chain joins TRBV24-1 and TRBJ2-6, with TRBD1 matching over 7 bases. Germline V gene sequence: CDR1 KGHDR, CDR2 SFDVKD. This CDR3 spans 15 amino acids. V lost 4 bases, J lost 4 bases, and 3 bases stayed unmatched.